Listed below are T cell receptor beta chains from one sample, sequenced in a study of blood T cell repertoires in COVID-19. Libraries were prepared by immunoSEQ multiplex PCR; TCRdb keeps only in-frame clonotypes and omits some of them. The sample lists roughly 200,000 clones, about 85% occurring once. The sample was peripheral blood. Receptor source: a woman in her 40s with COVID-19, enrolled during active disease. Each CDR3 is given with its conserved first and last residue. D genes are given only for firm matches. Clone size appears in some rows only: once, few, many, or a class for an expanded clone.

j_call,clone_size,d_call,v_call,cdr3_aa,cdr3_nt
TRBJ2-4,.,.,TRBV18,CASSRGTATIQNIQYF,TGTGCCAGCTCACGCGGGACAGCTACGATCCAAAACATTCAGTACTTC
TRBJ2-5,.,.,TRBV10-3,CAITPSMQETQYF,TGTGCCATCACACCGTCTATGCAAGAGACCCAGTACTTC
TRBJ2-7,.,.,TRBV6-5,CASSYGWATEQYF,TGTGCCAGCAGTTACGGCTGGGCTACCGAGCAGTACTTC
TRBJ2-7,once,TRBD1,TRBV6-5,CASTAPGQGRYEQYF,TGTGCCAGCACCGCCCCCGGACAGGGGCGCTACGAGCAGTACTTC
TRBJ2-7,.,.,TRBV11-2,CASSLVLATYYEQYF,TGTGCCAGCAGCTTAGTGCTCGCGACATACTACGAGCAGTACTTC
TRBJ2-2,.,TRBD2,TRBV6-4,CASSVRLAGTTGELFF,TGTGCCAGCAGTGTTCGCCTAGCGGGTACCACCGGGGAGCTGTTTTTT
TRBJ2-5,.,.,TRBV2,CASSLQGGAETQYF,TGTGCCAGCAGCCTCCAGGGTGGAGCAGAGACCCAGTACTTC
TRBJ2-3,.,TRBD2,TRBV5-1,CASSVRPSGSVGDTQYF,TGCGCCAGCAGCGTTAGACCTAGCGGGAGCGTTGGAGATACGCAGTATTTT
TRBJ2-3,many,TRBD2,TRBV15,CATSPRLAGGPSTDTQYF,TGTGCCACCAGCCCGCGACTAGCGGGAGGGCCGAGCACAGATACGCAGTATTTT
TRBJ2-5,few,TRBD2,TRBV12-3/TRBV12-4,CASTRLAQETQYF,TGTGCCAGCACCAGACTAGCCCAAGAGACCCAGTACTTC
TRBJ1-5,few,.,TRBV30,CAWSVQAGSNQPQHF,TGTGCCTGGAGTGTACAGGCAGGGAGCAATCAGCCCCAGCATTTT